The clone carrying this T cell receptor (beta chain) turned up a few times. What it binds is unknown. This entry is derived from a study of blood T cells in healthy people across ages. About 10 milliliters of peripheral blood were drawn from each donor into EDTA-treated tubes. Study results and caveats: Researchers said unsorted PBMCs prevented a conclusive naive versus antigen-experienced comparison. Donors of long life had a larger count of naive CD4+ cells and greater diversity than aged donors.

Using a J-beta primer mix together with a sample-barcoded 5' primer, a second PCR was run for roughly 6 to 11 cycles. TCRdb ran MiXCR on the 5' RACE reads and lists one entry per CDR3 protein. The table includes about 600,000 distinct CDR3 sequences, around 50% detected once. The receptor's source is a man older than 75 in good health. The sample was blood.

This chain's CDR3 is CASSRTGDPGTEAFF. The CDR3 DNA follows: TGCGCCAGCAGCAGGACAGGCGATCCAGGCACTGAAGCTTTCTTT. The chain has TRBV5-1 and TRBJ1-1, with 7 bases lining up with TRBD1. The CDR3 has 15 amino acids. Germline-derived CDR1 and CDR2 are SGHRS and YFSETQ. The ends lost 4 bases at V and 4 bases at J; junction bases unmatched: 10.